This T cell receptor (beta chain) emerged from a study of long-term antiretroviral therapy in people with HIV. Runs used v3.0 of the immunoSEQ assay and were done at survey level. Profiling relied on immunoSEQ multiplex PCR, and the TCRdb table lists in-frame clones only, not all of them. The data show 20,000 to 25,000 clones, with 82% seen just once and around 5.1% held by the top ten. Germline assignment: CDR1 GTSNPN and CDR2 SVGIG (reference sequence). This CDR3 is built from 11 residues. V was cut by 1 base and J by 14 bases, with 14 bases left in between. This chain uses TRBV30 with TRBJ1-2; D unresolved. This receptor was obtained from a man aged 45-65 years with HIV. Here the sequenced sample was unsorted PBMCs, taken 0.3 years after starting antiretroviral therapy. CDR3 nucleotides: TGTGCCTGGAGTGCCGGGCCCATGGGAACCTTC. It is translated as CAWSAGPMGTF.